This passage covers 31 T cell receptor beta chains from one sample sequenced in a study of PD-1 blockade in classical Hodgkin lymphoma. Time point given: newly diagnosed, previously untreated cHL patient sample. This table comes from immunoSEQ multiplex PCR, and its TCRdb copy is limited to in-frame clones, with some not included. Of roughly 68,000 clones listed, about 93% are singletons. Input material: peripheral blood mononuclear cells (PBMCs). Source of these receptors: a human donor with classical Hodgkin lymphoma.

Only one count was recorded for this clone. The chain couples TRBV19 to TRBJ2-1; D might be TRBD1 (6 bases). The CDR3 covers 14 residues. The germline V gene encodes CDR1 LNHDA and CDR2 SQIVND (reference sequence). The V gene lost 5 bases and the J gene lost 9 bases, with 17 bases spanning the gap. CDR3 protein: CASSQLSGVGEQFF. CDR3 in DNA: TGTGCCAGTAGTCAATTATCAGGGGTCGGTGAGCAGTTCTTC.

The chain carries TRBV7-2 and TRBJ2-6, with D perhaps matching TRBD1 or TRBD2 (6 bases each). There are 16 residues in the CDR3. The V end lost 6 bases, the J end lost 2 bases, and 14 bases lay between the germline ends. Germline loops: CDR1 SGHTA, CDR2 FQGNSA. The DNA of the CDR3 is TGTGCCAGCAGACCACCGGGGGCGGCTGGGGCCAACGTCCTGACTTTC. This translates into CASRPPGAAGANVLTF.

V gene TRBV6-6 combines with J gene TRBJ2-7, with 11 bases fitting TRBD2. The CDR3 is 14 amino acids. Germline assignment: CDR1 MNHNY and CDR2 SVGAGI (reference sequence). V gave up 6 bases and J gave up 2 bases; unmatched junction bases: 3. The CDR3 spells CASRTSGAPYEQYF. CDR3 DNA sequence: TGTGCCAGCAGGACTAGCGGGGCGCCCTACGAGCAGTACTTC.

In this sample, this clone turned up once. V and J are TRBV10-3 and TRBJ1-2; the D is unclear. The germline V gene has CDR1 ENHRY and CDR2 SYGVKD. CDR3 length: 13 residues. The ends were cut back, 3 bases at V and 2 bases at J, with 7 bases in the middle. The CDR3 bases are TGTGCCATCAGTGACAGTGAGAACTATGGCTACACCTTC. Encoded protein: CAISDSENYGYTF.

The gene calls are TRBV11-2 and TRBJ1-2; D might be TRBD1 (6 bases). The germline CDR1 and CDR2 sequences are SGHAT and FQNNGV. The CDR3 runs 13 residues. Deletions cut 5 bases from V and 6 bases from J, with 13 bases between. The CDR3 DNA sequence: TGTGCCAGCAGCCTGATTAGGGGGGATGGCTACACCTTC. Protein sequence: CASSLIRGDGYTF.

J is TRBJ1-4 and V is TRBV7-9, with a possible D match to TRBD1 (5 bases). Germline V gene sequence: CDR1 SEHNR, CDR2 FQNEAQ (reference sequence). Between the trimmed V and J ends, which lost 1 base and 8 bases, there was a span of 17 bases. The CDR3 is 16 residues long. CDR3 residues: CASSLGSQGPSEKLFF. CDR3 sequence (DNA): TGTGCCAGCAGCTTAGGTTCCCAGGGCCCCTCCGAAAAACTGTTTTTT.

The chain joins TRBV10-3 to TRBJ1-4; TRBD1 might be the D (5 bases). The ends were cut back, 2 bases at V and 3 bases at J, with 10 bases in the middle. Germline-derived CDR1 and CDR2 are ENHRY and SYGVKD. The CDR3 spans 15 residues. CDR3 region: CAISENLGPNEKLFF. The CDR3 DNA reads as TGTGCCATCAGTGAGAATTTGGGGCCTAATGAAAAACTGTTTTTT.

The rearrangement joins TRBV10-3 to TRBJ1-2, with 8 positions matching TRBD1. This CDR3 region has 15 residues. After removal of 4 bases from V and 3 bases from J, the junction contained 7 bases not matched to a gene. Per germline, CDR1 ENHRY and CDR2 SYGVKD. This CDR3 reads CAISATGGIYYGYTF. CDR3 nucleotides: TGTGCCATCAGTGCCACAGGGGGGATCTACTATGGCTACACCTTC.

This sequence joins TRBV5-3 and TRBJ2-3, with no clear D. TRBV5-3 falls under the ORF class, with uncertain function. CDR3 length: 18 residues. V was cut by 0 bases and J by 4 bases, with 21 bases left in between. In DNA form, the CDR3 reads TGTGCCAGAAGCTTGGGGGCTAGTTTCGGATTCCGGCCAGATACGCAGTATTTT. Translated: CARSLGASFGFRPDTQYF.

The chain uses TRBV7-9 and TRBJ1-1, with D perhaps matching TRBD1 (5 bases). Germline loops: CDR1 SEHNR, CDR2 FQNEAQ (reference sequence). The CDR3 sequence is 14 residues long. The ends were cut back, 5 bases at V and 4 bases at J, with 14 bases in the middle. The CDR3 coding sequence is TGTGCCAGCAGCAGAGACCGGGACGGCACTGAAGCTTTCTTT. Encoded protein: CASSRDRDGTEAFF. Based on the CDR3 plus reference TRBV7-9 and TRBJ1-1, the full variable domain is DTGVSQNPRHKITKRGQNVTFRCDPISEHNRLYWYRQTLGQGPEFLTYFQNEAQLEKSRLLSDRFSAERPKGSFSTLEIQRTEQGDSAMYLCASSRDRDGTEAFFGQGTRLTVV.

The chain uses TRBV9 and TRBJ2-5, with no clear D. CDR3 length equals 13 residues. Germline CDR1 SGDLS, CDR2 YYNGEE. The ends were cut back, 0 bases at V and 3 bases at J, with 6 bases in the middle. The CDR3 loop reads CASSVDREETQYF. The CDR3 nucleotides are TGTGCCAGCAGCGTAGACAGAGAAGAGACCCAGTACTTC.

The chain is built from TRBV7-8 and TRBJ2-5; tentatively, D is TRBD1 or TRBD2 (5 bases each). The CDR3 totals 16 residues. In germline, CDR1 is SGHVS, CDR2 FQNEAQ. Trimming took off 5 bases at V and 4 bases at J, with 20 bases between the two ends. The CDR3 DNA follows: TGTGCCAGCAGCCCGATACGTCGTAGGGACGGAGAGACCCAGTACTTC. Protein sequence: CASSPIRRRDGETQYF.

The chain joins TRBV11-2 to TRBJ1-3; possible D gene TRBD1, 5 bases. CDR1 and CDR2 from the germline V gene are SGHAT and FQNNGV. This CDR3 spans 14 amino acids. V was pared by 5 bases and J by 0 bases, with 8 bases between. The CDR3: CASSLTDSGNTIYF. CDR3 coding DNA: TGTGCCAGCAGCCTGACAGACTCTGGAAACACCATATATTTT.

The chain joins TRBV11-3 to TRBJ2-3; D remains ambiguous. CDR1 and CDR2 (germline): SGHNT, YENEEA. CDR3 length: 11 residues. Trimming took off 4 bases at V and 5 bases at J, with 4 bases between the two ends. The CDR3 sequence is CASSSGDTQYF. CDR3 coding DNA: TGTGCCAGCAGCTCAGGAGATACGCAGTATTTT. The full variable domain, in which reference TRBV11-3 and TRBJ2-3 provide the parts outside the CDR3, is EAGVVQSPRYKIIEKKQPVAFWCNPISGHNTLYWYLQNLGQGPELLIRYENEEAVDDSQLPKDRFSAERLKGVDSTLKIQPAELGDSAVYLCASSSGDTQYFGPGTRLTVL.

The CDR3: CASRTERDNSQPQHF. The CDR3 DNA reads TGTGCCAGTAGGACGGAACGGGACAACTCTCAGCCCCAGCATTTT. This chain connects TRBV19 to TRBJ1-5; perhaps TRBD1 as D (6 bases). CDR1 and CDR2 from the germline V gene are LNHDA and SQIVND (reference sequence). The length of the CDR3 is 15 residues. The ends were cut back, 6 bases at V and 6 bases at J, with 18 bases in the middle.

This sequence joins TRBV5-1 and TRBJ1-2; D call uncertain. Trimming stripped 0 bases from V and 8 bases from J, with 14 bases between. This CDR3 contains 14 residues. Germline-derived CDR1 and CDR2 are SGHRS and YFSETQ. For the CDR3, the DNA is TGCGCCAGCAGCTTGGACCGAGTCCGGGAAGGCTACACCTTC. This codes for CASSLDRVREGYTF.

The V call is TRBV7-9, the J call TRBJ1-1; 9 bases line up with TRBD1. Germline V gene lookup returns CDR1 SEHNR and CDR2 FQNEAQ (reference sequence). V lost 5 bases and J lost 7; bases outside the gene matches: 2. The CDR3 length is 12 residues. In nucleotides, the CDR3 is TGTGCCAGCAGCGGGACAGGGCTTGAAGCTTTCTTT. This encodes CASSGTGLEAFF.

The V call is TRBV7-9, the J call TRBJ2-2; 10 bases fit TRBD1. CDR1 SEHNR and CDR2 FQNEAQ come from the germline V gene (reference sequence). V shed 4 bases, J shed 5 bases, and the junction held 4 bases outside the gene matches. The CDR3 totals 15 residues. This CDR3 reads CASSSGQGLTGELFF. CDR3 sequence (DNA): TGTGCCAGCAGCTCGGGACAGGGGTTGACCGGGGAGCTGTTTTTT.

This clone appeared a few times. The chain is built from TRBV9 and TRBJ2-2, with D uncertain. CDR1 and CDR2 (germline): SGDLS, YYNGEE. This CDR3 comprises 15 residues. Trimming stripped 5 bases from V and 5 bases from J, with 16 bases between. The CDR3 sequence is CASSHLQVKTGELFF. The CDR3 coding sequence is TGTGCCAGCAGTCATCTCCAGGTCAAGACCGGGGAGCTGTTTTTT.

This clone came up a few times. The rearrangement joins TRBV4-1 to TRBJ1-2; perhaps TRBD1 as D (6 bases). The CDR3 runs 18 residues. Trimming shortened V by 2 bases and J by 5 bases, and 24 bases separated the two germline ends. Per germline, CDR1 MGHRA and CDR2 YSYEKL. CDR3 in amino acids: CASSQIQGQSPLGYGYTF. The CDR3 region has the DNA TGCGCCAGCAGCCAAATACAGGGCCAGTCCCCCTTGGGGTATGGCTACACCTTC.

The rearrangement joins TRBV9 to TRBJ1-2; no clear D gene. With 5 bases removed from V and 8 bases from J, the gap between germline ends came to 13 bases. There are 12 residues in the CDR3. Looked up from germline, CDR1 is SGDLS and CDR2 is YYNGEE. Here the CDR3 reads CASRPLKGGYTF. CDR3 bases: TGTGCCAGCAGACCCCTGAAAGGCGGCTACACCTTC.

As concerns this clone: One end of the junction fails to match germline, which may point to a read error. The chain employs TRBV2 and TRBJ2-2; D remains unclear. This CDR3 is built from 13 residues. Germline V gives CDR1 SNHLY, CDR2 FYNNEI. Written as DNA, the CDR3 is TGTGCCAGCACTGAACAAGGGACCGGGGAGCTGTTTTTT. This translates into CASTEQGTGELFF.

The chain couples TRBV10-3 to TRBJ1-2; no reliable D call. Between the trimmed V and J ends, which lost 4 bases and 8 bases, there was a span of 11 bases. CDR1 and CDR2 from the germline V gene are ENHRY and SYGVKD. The CDR3 has 12 residues. CDR3 amino acids: CAISGSPWGYTF. CDR3 sequence (DNA): TGTGCCATCAGTGGGTCCCCGTGGGGCTACACCTTC.

The chain is built from TRBV9 and TRBJ1-2; D remains ambiguous. CDR3 size: 16 residues. With 3 bases removed from V and 5 bases from J, the gap between germline ends came to 20 bases. Germline V lookup: CDR1 SGDLS, CDR2 YYNGEE. The CDR3 DNA sequence: TGTGCCAGCAGCGCCACCCCTCAAGCAGGACTTTATGGCTACACCTTC. Translating gives CASSATPQAGLYGYTF.

This clone was counted a single time. The chain joins TRBV11-2 to TRBJ1-3; the D gene is possibly TRBD1 (5 bases). In germline, CDR1 is SGHAT, CDR2 FQNNGV. V was pared by 7 bases and J by 4 bases, with 14 bases between. This CDR3 has 14 amino acids. The CDR3: CASNLRVQGNTIYF. CDR3 DNA sequence: TGTGCCAGCAACCTCAGGGTACAAGGAAACACCATATATTTT.

This chain links TRBV6-5 with TRBJ2-7; D gene ambiguous. Germline V gives CDR1 MNHEY, CDR2 SVGAGI. This CDR3 is built from 11 residues. V was clipped by 0 bases and J by 9 bases, with 6 bases between them. The DNA for the CDR3 is TGTGCCAGCAGTTACTCCGGATGGCAGTACTTC. Translation gives CASSYSGWQYF.

The V gene is TRBV5-6, the J gene TRBJ1-2, with D possibly matching TRBD1 (6 bases). The germline V and J ends were trimmed by 1 base and 7 bases, with 23 bases remaining between them. The germline V gene has CDR1 SGHDT and CDR2 YYEEEE. There are 17 residues in the CDR3. CDR3 bases: TGTGCCAGCAGCTTGTTAAGCACTGGTCCGACAGGTCTTGGCTACACCTTC. Its translation is CASSLLSTGPTGLGYTF.

This chain connects TRBV6-5 to TRBJ1-1, with D hard to call. Germline V gene lookup returns CDR1 MNHEY and CDR2 SVGAGI. The length of the CDR3 is 15 residues. Trimming removed 8 bases at V and 3 bases at J, with 19 bases between. CDR3 residues: CASLRGSKRDTEAFF. The CDR3 DNA sequence: TGTGCCAGCCTCAGAGGGAGCAAACGGGACACTGAAGCTTTCTTT.

This clone was counted only a few times. V is TRBV4-1 and J is TRBJ1-3; no reliable D call. This CDR3 has 15 amino acids. The germline CDR1 and CDR2 sequences are MGHRA and YSYEKL. With 4 bases removed from V and 0 bases from J, the gap between germline ends came to 10 bases. The CDR3: CASSRTQDSGNTIYF. CDR3 nucleotide sequence: TGCGCCAGCAGCCGCACCCAGGACTCTGGAAACACCATATATTTT.

The chain couples TRBV6-1 to TRBJ2-1, with unresolved D. V was clipped by 5 bases and J by 0 bases, with 11 bases between them. This CDR3 has 15 residues. Per the germline V gene, CDR1 is MNHNS and CDR2 is SASEGT. The CDR3 sequence: CASSLIFSSYNEQFF. CDR3 in DNA: TGTGCCAGCAGTTTGATTTTCAGCTCCTACAATGAGCAGTTCTTC.

The V gene is TRBV30, the J gene TRBJ2-7, with D perhaps TRBD2 (6 bases). V was clipped by 1 base and J by 2 bases, with 12 bases between them. Looked up from germline, CDR1 is GTSNPN and CDR2 is SVGIG (reference sequence). This CDR3 is built from 14 residues. CDR3 residues: CAWSGGVSAYEQYF. In DNA, the CDR3 is TGTGCCTGGAGTGGGGGGGTATCGGCCTACGAGCAGTACTTC.